The rows below give T cell receptor beta chains drawn from one sample of a study of early T cells in non-severe SARS-CoV-2 infection. TCRdb re-called the 5' RACE reads through MiXCR, storing one row per CDR3 protein. Of 69,000 or so distinct CDR3 sequences in the sample, roughly a tenth are singletons; the top ten hold less than 6.5%. Material for sequencing was whole blood. These receptor sequences come from an adult who was a healthcare worker with PCR-confirmed SARS-CoV-2 infection or an uninfected control (not recorded which). Both conserved end residues are part of each CDR3. Each record gives: V gene, clone size, J gene, D gene, CDR3 DNA, CDR3 protein. D genes are given only for firm matches. Clone sizes are given selectively: once, few, many, or a class where the clone is expanded.

V gene: TRBV10-2
clone size: many
J gene: TRBJ2-5
D gene: -
CDR3 DNA: TGCGCCAGCAGTGAGGCCCGAGGGACCCAGTACTTC
CDR3 protein: CASSEARGTQYF

V gene: TRBV20-1
clone size: many
J gene: TRBJ2-1
D gene: -
CDR3 DNA: TGCAGTGCTAGTGGGGCGGGGTACAATGAGCAGTTCTTC
CDR3 protein: CSASGAGYNEQFF

V gene: TRBV7-2
clone size: many
J gene: TRBJ1-5
D gene: TRBD1
CDR3 DNA: TGTGCCAGCAGCTTAGTACAGGGGGGTCAGCCCCAGCATTTT
CDR3 protein: CASSLVQGGQPQHF

V gene: TRBV18
clone size: few
J gene: TRBJ2-6
D gene: -
CDR3 DNA: TGTGCCAGCTCACCGATCTCTGGGGCCAACGTCCTGACTTTC
CDR3 protein: CASSPISGANVLTF

V gene: TRBV9
clone size: few
J gene: TRBJ2-1
D gene: -
CDR3 DNA: TGTGCCAGCAGCGCTGGGGAGGGGGCTAGCGGGTCCTACAATGAGCAGTTCTTC
CDR3 protein: CASSAGEGASGSYNEQFF

V gene: TRBV10-2
clone size: many
J gene: TRBJ1-5
D gene: -
CDR3 DNA: TGCGCCAGCAGTGAGTCAGTAGGGATCGGCAATCAGCCCCAGCATTTT
CDR3 protein: CASSESVGIGNQPQHF

V gene: TRBV27
clone size: few
J gene: TRBJ2-1
D gene: TRBD2
CDR3 DNA: TGTGCCAGCAGCGAAGAGGGGGGGCTGGGACTAGCGGGTGTCTCCTACAATGAGCAGTTCTTC
CDR3 protein: CASSEEGGLGLAGVSYNEQFF

V gene: TRBV6-2/TRBV6-3
clone size: -
J gene: TRBJ2-5
D gene: -
CDR3 DNA: TGTGCCACCTCCTCCTGGGGGCAAGAGACCCAGTACTTC
CDR3 protein: CATSSWGQETQYF

V gene: TRBV28
clone size: few
J gene: TRBJ2-2
D gene: -
CDR3 DNA: TGTGCCAGCAGTGTTTTTAGGTCGGCGGGGAGGACCGGGGAGCTGTTTTTT
CDR3 protein: CASSVFRSAGRTGELFF

V gene: TRBV18
clone size: -
J gene: TRBJ2-7
D gene: TRBD2
CDR3 DNA: TGTGCCAGCTCCCGGGCGGGGGGAGATAAAGACGAGCAGTACTTC
CDR3 protein: CASSRAGGDKDEQYF

V gene: TRBV6-5
clone size: -
J gene: TRBJ2-7
D gene: -
CDR3 DNA: TGTGCCAGCAGTTACGATCCAGGCCAGTGGGGCGAGCAGTACTTC
CDR3 protein: CASSYDPGQWGEQYF

V gene: TRBV29-1
clone size: -
J gene: TRBJ2-7
D gene: -
CDR3 DNA: TGCAGCGTTGATGGTCAGAGGAGCGACGAGCAGTACTTC
CDR3 protein: CSVDGQRSDEQYF

V gene: TRBV11-1
clone size: many
J gene: TRBJ2-5
D gene: -
CDR3 DNA: TGTGCCAGCAGCTTAGATTCGCTGGCCCAGTACTTC
CDR3 protein: CASSLDSLAQYF

V gene: TRBV13
clone size: few
J gene: TRBJ2-7
D gene: -
CDR3 DNA: TGTGCCAGCAGCTTAGGAGGGTACTCCTACGAGCAGTACTTC
CDR3 protein: CASSLGGYSYEQYF

V gene: TRBV5-5
clone size: -
J gene: TRBJ2-3
D gene: -
CDR3 DNA: TGTGCCAGCAGCTTGGGTTTATTAAGCACAGATACGCAGTATTTT
CDR3 protein: CASSLGLLSTDTQYF

V gene: TRBV5-1
clone size: many
J gene: TRBJ2-2
D gene: -
CDR3 DNA: TGCGCCAGCAGCTTGGGACATTTATCGAACACCGGGGAGCTGTTTTTT
CDR3 protein: CASSLGHLSNTGELFF

V gene: TRBV20-1
clone size: many
J gene: TRBJ1-2
D gene: -
CDR3 DNA: TGCAGCCCCGGGCAGGGGCTAGGAGGCTACACCTTC
CDR3 protein: CSPGQGLGGYTF

V gene: TRBV6-2/TRBV6-3
clone size: -
J gene: TRBJ2-5
D gene: -
CDR3 DNA: TGTGCCAGCAGTCGAGACGGGACAAGCCAAGAGACCCAGTACTTC
CDR3 protein: CASSRDGTSQETQYF

V gene: TRBV19
clone size: -
J gene: TRBJ1-5
D gene: TRBD1
CDR3 DNA: TGTGCCAGTAGTACGGATCGACAGGGCTTGAAGCCCCAGCATTTT
CDR3 protein: CASSTDRQGLKPQHF

V gene: TRBV7-6
clone size: -
J gene: TRBJ2-1
D gene: TRBD2
CDR3 DNA: TGTGCCAGCAGCGACGGACTAGCGGGCCTATACTACAATGAGCAGTTCTTC
CDR3 protein: CASSDGLAGLYYNEQFF

V gene: TRBV10-3
clone size: few
J gene: TRBJ1-1
D gene: TRBD1
CDR3 DNA: TGTGCCATCAGTGAGTCCCCCGGACAGGGGACTGAAGCTTTCTTT
CDR3 protein: CAISESPGQGTEAFF

V gene: TRBV6-1
clone size: -
J gene: TRBJ2-3
D gene: -
CDR3 DNA: TGTGCCAGCAGTGCCCTGACCTTTAATACGCAGTATTTT
CDR3 protein: CASSALTFNTQYF